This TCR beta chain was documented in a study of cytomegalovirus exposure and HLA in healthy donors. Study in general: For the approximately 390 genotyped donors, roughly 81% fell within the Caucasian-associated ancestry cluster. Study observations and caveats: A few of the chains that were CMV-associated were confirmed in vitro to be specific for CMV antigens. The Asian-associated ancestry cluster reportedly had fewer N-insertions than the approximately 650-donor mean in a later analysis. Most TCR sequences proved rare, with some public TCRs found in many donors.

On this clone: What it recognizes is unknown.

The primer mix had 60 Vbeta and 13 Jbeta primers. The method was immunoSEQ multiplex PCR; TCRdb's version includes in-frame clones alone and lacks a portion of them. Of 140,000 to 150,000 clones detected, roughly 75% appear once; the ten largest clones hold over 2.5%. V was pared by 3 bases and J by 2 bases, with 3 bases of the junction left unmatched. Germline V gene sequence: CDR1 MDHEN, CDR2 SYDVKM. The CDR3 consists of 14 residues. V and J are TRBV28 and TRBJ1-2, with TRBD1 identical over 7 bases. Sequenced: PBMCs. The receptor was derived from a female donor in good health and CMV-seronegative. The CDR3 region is CASSFPDRNYGYTF. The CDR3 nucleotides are TGTGCCAGCAGTTTTCCGGACAGGAACTATGGCTACACCTTC.